This is a list of T cell receptor beta chains from one sample in a study of CD8+ T cells in alopecia areata. Sequencing used immunoSEQ multiplex PCR; TCRdb keeps in-frame clones, though not all of them. Here the sample spans fewer than 100,000 clones, approximately 66% being singletons. This specimen consisted of CD8+ T cells sorted from blood, obtained at week 4, from a patient treated with tofacitinib. Every receptor here comes from a human donor with alopecia areata. The conserved cysteine and the conserved F or W are not part of the CDR3 here.

j_call | v_call | cdr3_aa
TRBJ1-2 | TRBV6-6 | ASSTGYYGYT
TRBJ2-7 | TRBV9 | ASSVGAGVSYEQY
TRBJ2-1 | TRBV30 | AWNLGSGNEQF
TRBJ2-7 | TRBV29-1 | SVPVAEGEQY
TRBJ2-5 | TRBV11-2 | ASSLPGRVQETQY
TRBJ1-2 | TRBV27 | ASSQTFRDRPIGGYT
TRBJ1-2 | TRBV2 | ASSRGQKLNYGYT
TRBJ1-6 | TRBV9 | ASSPPGQGPYNSPLH
TRBJ2-5 | TRBV29-1 | SVKERGEETQY
TRBJ1-2 | TRBV21-1 | ASSNNTGDEYGYT
TRBJ2-2 | TRBV27 | ASNIGTGTGELF
TRBJ2-6 | TRBV6-5 | ASSYSISQGGNVLT
TRBJ2-5 | TRBV12-5 | ASGLSRGGAGETQY
TRBJ1-1 | TRBV7-2 | ASSLAGGIREAF
TRBJ2-7 | TRBV27 | ASSQIPYEQY
TRBJ1-1 | TRBV7-3 | ASSFESGEAF
TRBJ2-7 | TRBV2 | ASSEFGGPDYEQY
TRBJ1-6 | TRBV27 | ASSLRPGIVDSPLH
TRBJ1-1 | TRBV6-5 | ATQTGFEAF
TRBJ1-2 | TRBV28 | ASRPAMDYGYT
TRBJ1-4 | TRBV18 | ASSPEAGYSEKLF
TRBJ2-2 | TRBV14 | ASSPPGSDTGELF
TRBJ2-4 | TRBV5-1 | ASSEGLAGGLDIQY
TRBJ2-7 | TRBV7-6 | ASSLGSATSSYEQY
TRBJ1-2 | TRBV5-1 | ASSLALATGEGDGYT
TRBJ2-1 | TRBV5-1 | ASASGTETYNEQF
TRBJ2-5 | TRBV25-1 | ASSEEYQETQY
TRBJ1-1 | TRBV19 | ASTLGLKAF
TRBJ1-1 | TRBV11-1 | ASRSGQLQGRTEAF
TRBJ2-7 | TRBV2 | ASSGLAGGSEQY